Sequencing of this T cell receptor (beta chain) was carried out in a study of shared clonotypes between healthy human individuals. From CD4+ cells came CD45RA+ naive and CD45RA-negative memory subsets. Sequencing was performed with immunoSEQ multiplex PCR; in TCRdb, only in-frame clones are kept and a portion is missing. The sample includes some 2.4 million clones, 93% of them seen just once. This clone was seen only once. The length of the CDR3 is 16 residues. Trimming left V 3 bases short and J 8 bases short, with 23 bases between. Per germline, CDR1 SGHNT and CDR2 YYREEE (reference sequence). This clonotype was sampled from a young man in good health. Some clones in this sample may be carry-over from other donors' samples. Sequenced input: naive CD4+ T cells from PBMCs. Subset: CD45RA+ positively selected. The chain joins TRBV5-4 to TRBJ1-2, with a weak D call TRBD1 (5 bases). CDR3 sequence (DNA): TGTGCCAGCAGCTGGGGCGTGGGGGTGGCCTTAAGCGGCTACACCTTC. Translated: CASSWGVGVALSGYTF.